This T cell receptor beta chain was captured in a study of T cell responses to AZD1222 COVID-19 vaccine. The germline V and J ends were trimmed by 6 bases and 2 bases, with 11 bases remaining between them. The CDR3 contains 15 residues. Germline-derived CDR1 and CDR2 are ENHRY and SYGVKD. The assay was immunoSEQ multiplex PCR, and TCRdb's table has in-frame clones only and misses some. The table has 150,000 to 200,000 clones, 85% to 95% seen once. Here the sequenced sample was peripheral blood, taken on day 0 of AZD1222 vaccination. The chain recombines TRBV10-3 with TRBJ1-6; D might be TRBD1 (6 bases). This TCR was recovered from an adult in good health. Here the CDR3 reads CAIRGGSPYNSPLHF. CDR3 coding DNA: TGTGCCATCAGGGGGGGCTCGCCCTATAATTCACCCCTCCACTTT.